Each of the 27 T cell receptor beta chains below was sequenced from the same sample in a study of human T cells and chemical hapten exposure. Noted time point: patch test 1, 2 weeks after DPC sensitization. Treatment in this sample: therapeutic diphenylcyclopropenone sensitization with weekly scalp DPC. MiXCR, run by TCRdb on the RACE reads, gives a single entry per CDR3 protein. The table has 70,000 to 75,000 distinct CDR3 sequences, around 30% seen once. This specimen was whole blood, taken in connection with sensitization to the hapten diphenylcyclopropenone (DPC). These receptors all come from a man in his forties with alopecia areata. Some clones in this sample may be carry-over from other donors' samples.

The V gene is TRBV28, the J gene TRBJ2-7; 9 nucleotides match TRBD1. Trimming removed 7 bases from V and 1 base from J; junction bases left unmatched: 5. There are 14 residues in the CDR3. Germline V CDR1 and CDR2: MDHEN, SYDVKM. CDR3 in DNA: TGTGCCAGCACCCTAGGGACAGGGTCCTACGAGCAGTACTTC. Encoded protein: CASTLGTGSYEQYF.

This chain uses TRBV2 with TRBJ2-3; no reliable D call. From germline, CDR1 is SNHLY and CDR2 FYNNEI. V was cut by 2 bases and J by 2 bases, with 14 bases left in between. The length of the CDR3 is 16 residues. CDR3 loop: CASSENAGPITDTQYF. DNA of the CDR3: TGTGCCAGCAGTGAAAACGCAGGTCCGATCACAGATACGCAGTATTTT. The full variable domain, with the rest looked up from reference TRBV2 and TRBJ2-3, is EPEVTQTPSHQVTQMGQEVILRCVPISNHLYFYWYRQILGQKVEFLVSFYNNEISEKSEIFDDQFSVERPDGSNFTLKIRSTKLEDSAMYFCASSENAGPITDTQYFGPGTRLTVL.

CDR3 nucleotides: TGTGCCTGGAGTGTAGGGACGGGGAACACTGAAGCTTTCTTT. This translates into CAWSVGTGNTEAFF. The chain couples TRBV30 to TRBJ1-1; D is possibly TRBD1 (5 bases). V was pared by 0 bases and J by 1 base, with 9 bases between. The CDR3 length is 14 residues. Per the germline V gene, CDR1 is GTSNPN and CDR2 is SVGIG (reference sequence).

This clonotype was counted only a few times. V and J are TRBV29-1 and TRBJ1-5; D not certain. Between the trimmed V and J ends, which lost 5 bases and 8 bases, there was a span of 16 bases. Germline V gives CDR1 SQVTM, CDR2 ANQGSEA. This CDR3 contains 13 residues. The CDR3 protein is CSVITVPLEPQHF. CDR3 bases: TGCAGCGTTATAACAGTTCCCCTAGAGCCCCAGCATTTT. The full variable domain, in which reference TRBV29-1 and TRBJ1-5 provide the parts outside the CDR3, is SAVISQKPSRDICQRGTSLTIQCQVDSQVTMMFWYRQQPGQSLTLIATANQGSEATYESGFVIDKFPISRPNLTFSTLTVSNMSPEDSSIYLCSVITVPLEPQHFGDGTRLSIL.

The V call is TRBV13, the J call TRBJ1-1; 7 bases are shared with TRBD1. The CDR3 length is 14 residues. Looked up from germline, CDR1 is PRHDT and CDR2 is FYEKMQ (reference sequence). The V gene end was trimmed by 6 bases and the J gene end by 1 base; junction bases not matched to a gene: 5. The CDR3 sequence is CASRLRGGNTEAFF. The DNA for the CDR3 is TGTGCCAGCAGACTCAGGGGGGGGAACACTGAAGCTTTCTTT.

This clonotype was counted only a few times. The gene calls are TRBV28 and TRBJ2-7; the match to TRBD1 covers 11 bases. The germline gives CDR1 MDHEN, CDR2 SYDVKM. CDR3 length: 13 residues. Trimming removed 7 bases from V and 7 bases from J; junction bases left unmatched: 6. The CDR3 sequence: CASTGQGAREQYF. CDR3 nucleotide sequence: TGTGCCAGCACTGGACAGGGGGCGCGAGAGCAGTACTTC.

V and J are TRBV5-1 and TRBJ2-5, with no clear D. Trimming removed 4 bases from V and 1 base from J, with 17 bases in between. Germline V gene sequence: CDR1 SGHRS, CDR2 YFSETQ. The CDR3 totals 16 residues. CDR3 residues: CASSRDNLIIQETQYF. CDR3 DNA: TGCGCCAGCAGCCGCGACAACCTGATTATCCAAGAGACCCAGTACTTC.

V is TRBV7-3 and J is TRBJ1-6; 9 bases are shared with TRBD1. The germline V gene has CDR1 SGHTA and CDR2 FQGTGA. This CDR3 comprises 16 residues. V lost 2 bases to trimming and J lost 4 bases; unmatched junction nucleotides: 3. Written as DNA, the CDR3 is TGTGCCAGCAGCTTAGCGGGACAGGGTTATAATTCACCCCTCCACTTT. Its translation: CASSLAGQGYNSPLHF.

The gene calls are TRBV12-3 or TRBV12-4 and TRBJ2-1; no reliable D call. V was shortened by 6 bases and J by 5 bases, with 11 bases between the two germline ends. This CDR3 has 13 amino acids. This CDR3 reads CASSLRRHNEQFF. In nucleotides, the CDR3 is TGTGCCAGCAGCTTGAGACGGCACAATGAGCAGTTCTTC.

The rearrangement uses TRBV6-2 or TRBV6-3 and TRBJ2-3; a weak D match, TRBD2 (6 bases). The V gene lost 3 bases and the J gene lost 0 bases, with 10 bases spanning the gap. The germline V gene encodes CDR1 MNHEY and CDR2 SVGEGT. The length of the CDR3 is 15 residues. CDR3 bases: TGTGCCAGCAGTTATCGGAGCGGGAGCACAGATACGCAGTATTTT. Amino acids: CASSYRSGSTDTQYF.

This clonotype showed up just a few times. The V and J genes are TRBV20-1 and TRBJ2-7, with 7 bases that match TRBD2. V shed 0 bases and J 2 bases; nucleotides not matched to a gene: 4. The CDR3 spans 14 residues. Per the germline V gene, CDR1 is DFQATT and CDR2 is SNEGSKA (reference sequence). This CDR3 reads CSAREGGRAYEQYF. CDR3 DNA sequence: TGCAGTGCTAGAGAGGGCGGGAGAGCCTACGAGCAGTACTTC.

The CDR3 DNA sequence: TGTGCCAGCAGTCTTAGCGGGAGGGCCGGTGAGCAGTTCTTC. The encoded protein is CASSLSGRAGEQFF. The rearrangement links TRBV6-2 or TRBV6-3 to TRBJ2-1; TRBD2 matches at 11 bases. Germline V gene sequence: CDR1 MNHEY, CDR2 SVGEGT. V lost 5 bases and J lost 9; bases outside the gene matches: 6. The CDR3 consists of 14 residues.

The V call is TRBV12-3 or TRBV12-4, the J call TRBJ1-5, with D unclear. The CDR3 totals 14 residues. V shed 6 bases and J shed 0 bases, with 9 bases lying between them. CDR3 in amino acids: CASSLDTSNQPQHF. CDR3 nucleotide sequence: TGTGCCAGCAGCCTCGACACTAGCAATCAGCCCCAGCATTTT.

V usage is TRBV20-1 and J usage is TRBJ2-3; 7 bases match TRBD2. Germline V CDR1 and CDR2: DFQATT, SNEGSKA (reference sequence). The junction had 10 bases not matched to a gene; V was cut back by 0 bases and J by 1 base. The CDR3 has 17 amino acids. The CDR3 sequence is CSAREWGGSGGTDTQYF. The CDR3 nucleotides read TGCAGTGCTAGAGAGTGGGGCGGGAGCGGAGGCACAGATACGCAGTATTTT.

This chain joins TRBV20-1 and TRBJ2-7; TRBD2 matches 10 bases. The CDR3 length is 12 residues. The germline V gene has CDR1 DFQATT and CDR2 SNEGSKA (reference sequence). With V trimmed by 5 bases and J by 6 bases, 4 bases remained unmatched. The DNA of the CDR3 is TGCAGTGCTCCCCCTAGCGGGAGCGAGCAGTACTTC. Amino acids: CSAPPSGSEQYF.

CDR3 residues: CASSRGPGTATNEKLFF. As DNA, the CDR3 is TGTGCCAGCAGCAGGGGTCCCGGGACAGCAACTAATGAAAAACTGTTTTTT. The chain employs TRBV3-1 and TRBJ1-4; 7 bases line up with TRBD1. This CDR3 is 17 amino acids long. The trim removed 5 bases at V and 0 bases at J, leaving 9 bases unmatched. Looked up from germline, CDR1 is LGHDT and CDR2 is YNNKEL (reference sequence).

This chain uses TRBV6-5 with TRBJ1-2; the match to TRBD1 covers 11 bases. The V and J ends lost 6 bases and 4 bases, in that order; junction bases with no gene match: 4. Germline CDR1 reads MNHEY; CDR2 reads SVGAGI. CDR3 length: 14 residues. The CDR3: CASRLGQGVYGYTF. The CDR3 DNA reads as TGTGCCAGCAGGCTGGGACAGGGGGTCTATGGCTACACCTTC.

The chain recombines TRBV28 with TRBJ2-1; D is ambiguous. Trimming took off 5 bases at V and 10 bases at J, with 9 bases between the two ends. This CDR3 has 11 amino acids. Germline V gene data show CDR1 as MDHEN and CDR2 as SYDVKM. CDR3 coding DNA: TGTGCCAGCAGTCATAACCTGGAGCAGTTCTTC. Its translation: CASSHNLEQFF.

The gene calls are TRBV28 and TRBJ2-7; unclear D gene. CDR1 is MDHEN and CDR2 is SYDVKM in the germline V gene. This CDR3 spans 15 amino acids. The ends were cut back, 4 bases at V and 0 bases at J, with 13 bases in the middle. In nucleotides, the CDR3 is TGTGCCAGCAGTTCGTACTTACAGCCCTCCTACGAGCAGTACTTC. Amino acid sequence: CASSSYLQPSYEQYF. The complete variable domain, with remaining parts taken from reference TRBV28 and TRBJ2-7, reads DVKVTQSSRYLVKRTGEKVFLECVQDMDHENMFWYRQDPGLGLRLIYFSYDVKMKEKGDIPEGYSVSREKKERFSLILESASTNQTSMYLCASSSYLQPSYEQYFGPGTRLTVT.

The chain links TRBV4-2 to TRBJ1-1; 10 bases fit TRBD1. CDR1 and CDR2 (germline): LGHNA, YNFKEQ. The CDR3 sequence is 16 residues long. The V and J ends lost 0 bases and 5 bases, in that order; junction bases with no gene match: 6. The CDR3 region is CASSQDLTGGKTEAFF. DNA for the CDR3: TGTGCCAGCAGCCAAGATTTGACAGGGGGCAAGACTGAAGCTTTCTTT.

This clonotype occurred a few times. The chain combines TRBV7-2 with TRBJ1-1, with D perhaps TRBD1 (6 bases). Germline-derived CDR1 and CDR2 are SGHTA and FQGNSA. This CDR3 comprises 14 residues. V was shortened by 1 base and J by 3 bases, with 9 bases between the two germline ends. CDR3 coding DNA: TGTGCCAGCAGCTTAGAATCAGGGGACACTGAAGCTTTCTTT. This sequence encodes CASSLESGDTEAFF.

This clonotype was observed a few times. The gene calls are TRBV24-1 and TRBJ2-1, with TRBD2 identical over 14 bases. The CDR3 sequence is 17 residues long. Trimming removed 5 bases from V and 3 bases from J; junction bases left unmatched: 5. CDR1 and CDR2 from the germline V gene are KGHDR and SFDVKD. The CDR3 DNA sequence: TGTGCCACCAGTGCTGGGACTAGCGGGAGTCTCTACAATGAGCAGTTCTTC. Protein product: CATSAGTSGSLYNEQFF.

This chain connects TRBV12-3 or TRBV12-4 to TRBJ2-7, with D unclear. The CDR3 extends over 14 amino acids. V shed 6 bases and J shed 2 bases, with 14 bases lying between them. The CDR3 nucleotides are TGTGCCAGCAGCCCCGCTGCGACGACCTACGAGCAGTACTTC. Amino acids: CASSPAATTYEQYF.

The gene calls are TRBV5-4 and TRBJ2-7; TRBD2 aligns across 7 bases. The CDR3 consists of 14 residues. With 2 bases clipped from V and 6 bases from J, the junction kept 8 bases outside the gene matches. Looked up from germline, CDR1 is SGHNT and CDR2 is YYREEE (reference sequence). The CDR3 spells CASSFRLAGSEQYF. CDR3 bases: TGTGCCAGCAGCTTCAGACTAGCCGGGAGCGAGCAGTACTTC.

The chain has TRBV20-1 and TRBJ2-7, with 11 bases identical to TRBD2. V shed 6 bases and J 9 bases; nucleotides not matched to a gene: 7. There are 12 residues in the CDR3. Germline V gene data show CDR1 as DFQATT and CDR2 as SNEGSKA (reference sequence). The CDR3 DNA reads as TGCAGTGCCACGGTAGCGGGAGGGCGGCAGTACTTC. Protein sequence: CSATVAGGRQYF.

This CDR3 is CASSISGRDTGELFF. The CDR3 nucleotides read TGTGCCAGTAGTATCAGTGGGAGAGACACCGGGGAGCTGTTTTTT. This sequence joins TRBV19 and TRBJ2-2, with D perhaps TRBD2 (5 bases). Germline lookup yields CDR1 LNHDA and CDR2 SQIVND (reference sequence). V lost 3 bases and J 3 bases, leaving 11 bases between the germline ends. The CDR3 sequence is 15 residues long.

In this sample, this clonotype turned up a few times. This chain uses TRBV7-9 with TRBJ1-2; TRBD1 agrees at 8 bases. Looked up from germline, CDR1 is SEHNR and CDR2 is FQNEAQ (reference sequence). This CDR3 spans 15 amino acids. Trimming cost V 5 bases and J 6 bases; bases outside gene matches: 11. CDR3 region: CASSPRWAGGDGYTF. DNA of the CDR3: TGTGCCAGCAGCCCCAGATGGGCAGGGGGCGATGGCTACACCTTC.